A selection of T cell receptor beta chains follows, all from one sample in a study of blood T cell repertoires in COVID-19. Some clones are missing from TCRdb's copy, which holds only in-frame ones; the method was immunoSEQ multiplex PCR. The sample carries 190,000 or so clones, approximately 87% recorded once. Sequencing was done on a sample of peripheral blood. These receptor sequences come from a man aged 55-75 years who had recovered from COVID-19. Both conserved end residues are part of each CDR3. Each record gives: clone size, D gene, J gene, V gene, CDR3 DNA, CDR3 protein. A D gene is named only where the DNA matches it firmly. Clone sizes are given selectively: once, few, many, or a class where the clone is expanded.

clone_size: NA; d_call: NA; j_call: TRBJ1-4; v_call: TRBV19; cdr3_nt: TGTGCCAGTAGTTCCCCAGCAGGGCCTAATGAAAAACTGTTTTTT; cdr3_aa: CASSSPAGPNEKLFF
clone_size: NA; d_call: TRBD2; j_call: TRBJ2-1; v_call: TRBV19; cdr3_nt: TGTGCCAGTAGTATAGAGCGACTAGCGCCTTACAATGAGCAGTTCTTC; cdr3_aa: CASSIERLAPYNEQFF
clone_size: once; d_call: NA; j_call: TRBJ1-5; v_call: TRBV19; cdr3_nt: TGTGCCACCCAGGAAGGAAATCGGCTTCAGCCCCAGCATTTT; cdr3_aa: CATQEGNRLQPQHF
clone_size: once; d_call: TRBD2; j_call: TRBJ2-1; v_call: TRBV28; cdr3_nt: TGTGCCAGCAGTTTAAATAGCGGGAGGGAGGAGTTCTTC; cdr3_aa: CASSLNSGREEFF
clone_size: NA; d_call: NA; j_call: TRBJ2-2; v_call: TRBV6-2/TRBV6-3; cdr3_nt: TGTGCCAGCAGTCGACTCGGCACCGGGGAGCTGTTTTTT; cdr3_aa: CASSRLGTGELFF
clone_size: NA; d_call: TRBD1; j_call: TRBJ1-3; v_call: TRBV30; cdr3_nt: TGTGCCTGGAGCGGGGACAGACCCCTCTCTGGAAACACCATATATTTT; cdr3_aa: CAWSGDRPLSGNTIYF
clone_size: NA; d_call: NA; j_call: TRBJ2-1; v_call: TRBV19; cdr3_nt: TGTGCCAGTAGTTCATCAGCGGCCAGCTCCTACAATGAGCAGTTCTTC; cdr3_aa: CASSSSAASSYNEQFF
clone_size: NA; d_call: NA; j_call: TRBJ1-1; v_call: TRBV7-2; cdr3_nt: TGTGCCAGCAGCTTTAATCAGGGCGGGGGTGAAGCTTTCTTT; cdr3_aa: CASSFNQGGGEAFF
clone_size: NA; d_call: TRBD2; j_call: TRBJ2-7; v_call: TRBV2; cdr3_nt: TGTGCCAGCAGTGAGGGCGGGGGGGAGCAGTACTTC; cdr3_aa: CASSEGGGEQYF
clone_size: NA; d_call: TRBD1; j_call: TRBJ1-2; v_call: TRBV15; cdr3_nt: TGTGCCACCAGCAGAGATTTTGGGGACAGCTATGGCTACACCTTC; cdr3_aa: CATSRDFGDSYGYTF
clone_size: once; d_call: NA; j_call: TRBJ1-1; v_call: TRBV29-1; cdr3_nt: TGCAGCGCCCGTGGGGGTCGGGGGGCAACGGCGAACACTGAAGCTTTCTTT; cdr3_aa: CSARGGRGATANTEAFF
clone_size: NA; d_call: NA; j_call: TRBJ2-2; v_call: TRBV5-4; cdr3_nt: TGTGCCAGCACCCCGGAGTCTTCCGGGGAGCTGTTTTTT; cdr3_aa: CASTPESSGELFF
clone_size: NA; d_call: TRBD2; j_call: TRBJ2-5; v_call: TRBV2; cdr3_nt: TGTGCCAGCAGTGAAGCGGGACTAGCGGCACTGCCGGAGACCCAGTACTTC; cdr3_aa: CASSEAGLAALPETQYF
clone_size: NA; d_call: NA; j_call: TRBJ2-2; v_call: TRBV4-1; cdr3_nt: TGCGCCAGCAGCCAGAACTCCGCGAACACCGGGGAGCTGTTTTTT; cdr3_aa: CASSQNSANTGELFF
clone_size: NA; d_call: TRBD1; j_call: TRBJ2-7; v_call: TRBV9; cdr3_nt: TGTGCCAGCAGCGCGGGGACAGGGGGCGCTTACGAGCAGTACTTC; cdr3_aa: CASSAGTGGAYEQYF
clone_size: NA; d_call: TRBD1; j_call: TRBJ2-3; v_call: TRBV7-2; cdr3_nt: TGTGCCAGCAGCTTACAGGGGGCGCGGAGGGTGGATACGCAGTATTTT; cdr3_aa: CASSLQGARRVDTQYF
clone_size: few; d_call: NA; j_call: TRBJ1-5; v_call: TRBV19; cdr3_nt: TGTGCCAGTAGAAAGAGCGAGGGCAATCAGCCCCAGCATTTT; cdr3_aa: CASRKSEGNQPQHF
clone_size: NA; d_call: NA; j_call: TRBJ2-2; v_call: TRBV24-1; cdr3_nt: TGTGCCACCAGTCCTCAGGTCATAAGTTCCGGGGAGCTGTTTTTT; cdr3_aa: CATSPQVISSGELFF
clone_size: NA; d_call: NA; j_call: TRBJ1-1; v_call: TRBV10-1; cdr3_nt: TGCGCCAGCCCTTTATCTAGACAGATGAACACTGAAGCTTTCTTT; cdr3_aa: CASPLSRQMNTEAFF
clone_size: few; d_call: NA; j_call: TRBJ2-2; v_call: TRBV7-3; cdr3_nt: TGTGCCAGCAGCTTCGGTAGCGGGGAGCTGTTTTTT; cdr3_aa: CASSFGSGELFF
clone_size: few; d_call: NA; j_call: TRBJ1-1; v_call: TRBV12-1; cdr3_nt: TGTGCCAGCAGCCACGGGACTGTAGCTTTCTTT; cdr3_aa: CASSHGTVAFF
clone_size: NA; d_call: NA; j_call: TRBJ1-2; v_call: TRBV6-6; cdr3_nt: TGTGCCAGCAGTCAAGATCTGCTATTTGTTGATGGCTACACCTTC; cdr3_aa: CASSQDLLFVDGYTF
clone_size: NA; d_call: TRBD2; j_call: TRBJ2-1; v_call: TRBV4-1; cdr3_nt: TGCGCCAGCAGCCAAGAAACTAGCGGGGGAAATGAGCAGTTCTTC; cdr3_aa: CASSQETSGGNEQFF
clone_size: NA; d_call: NA; j_call: TRBJ2-2; v_call: TRBV18; cdr3_nt: TGTGCCAGCTCACCACCTTTTCTTTCGTGGCTGTTTTTT; cdr3_aa: CASSPPFLSWLFF
clone_size: NA; d_call: NA; j_call: TRBJ1-6; v_call: TRBV27; cdr3_nt: TGTGCCACCGGGTCCCTCCTAGGCGGCTCCTATAATTCACCCCTCCACTTT; cdr3_aa: CATGSLLGGSYNSPLHF
clone_size: NA; d_call: TRBD1; j_call: TRBJ2-7; v_call: TRBV5-1; cdr3_nt: TGCGCCAGCAGCTTGGCCGGCAGGGGGCGGAACGAGCAGTACTTC; cdr3_aa: CASSLAGRGRNEQYF
clone_size: NA; d_call: TRBD1; j_call: TRBJ1-5; v_call: TRBV18; cdr3_nt: TGTGCCAGCTCACCGATGACAGGGAAGGATCAGCCCCAGCATTTT; cdr3_aa: CASSPMTGKDQPQHF
clone_size: NA; d_call: NA; j_call: TRBJ2-7; v_call: TRBV20-1; cdr3_nt: TGCAGTGCTAGTAACCCTGCGAGGGAGCGGACCTCCTACGAGCAGTACTTC; cdr3_aa: CSASNPARERTSYEQYF
clone_size: NA; d_call: TRBD2; j_call: TRBJ2-7; v_call: TRBV7-3; cdr3_nt: TGTGCCAGCAGCCCTCAGCGGGGGGACTACGAGCAGTACTTC; cdr3_aa: CASSPQRGDYEQYF
clone_size: NA; d_call: NA; j_call: TRBJ2-5; v_call: TRBV6-4; cdr3_nt: TGTGCCAGCAGCCCCGGAGGCAGCCAAGAGACCCAGTACTTC; cdr3_aa: CASSPGGSQETQYF
clone_size: NA; d_call: TRBD2; j_call: TRBJ2-7; v_call: TRBV25-1; cdr3_nt: TGTGCCAGCACTCCGGGACTAGCGGGAGACGAGCAGTACTTC; cdr3_aa: CASTPGLAGDEQYF
clone_size: NA; d_call: NA; j_call: TRBJ2-1; v_call: TRBV28; cdr3_nt: TGTGCCAGCAGTTTAGGGCCCTTCAATGAGCAGTTCTTC; cdr3_aa: CASSLGPFNEQFF
clone_size: NA; d_call: NA; j_call: TRBJ1-2; v_call: TRBV19; cdr3_nt: NA; cdr3_aa: CASSGQGYYGYTF
clone_size: NA; d_call: NA; j_call: TRBJ2-2; v_call: TRBV6-5; cdr3_nt: TGTGCCAGCAGTTACTGGGGGACAAACACCGGGGAGCTGTTTTTT; cdr3_aa: CASSYWGTNTGELFF
clone_size: NA; d_call: NA; j_call: TRBJ2-3; v_call: TRBV9; cdr3_nt: TGTGCCAGCAGCGTAGTTGGGGGGAGCACAGATACGCAGTATTTT; cdr3_aa: CASSVVGGSTDTQYF